These T cell receptor beta chains were read from a single sample in a study of blood T cell repertoires in COVID-19. The protocol was immunoSEQ multiplex PCR, while the TCRdb copy is restricted to in-frame clones and leaves out a portion. The table includes about 190,000 clones, approximately 84% detected once. Sequenced sample: peripheral blood. These receptors were taken from a woman between 65 and 79 years old with active or convalescent COVID-19. Both conserved end residues are part of each CDR3. A D gene is named only where the DNA matches it firmly. Size is omitted from some rows. Given values are once, few, many or a class for expanded clones.

CDR3,DNA,size,D,V,J
CASSHGGTSGYTF,TGTGCCAGCAGCCACGGCGGGACTAGTGGCTACACCTTC,-,-,TRBV6-5,TRBJ1-2
CATSESGGAGELFF,TGTGCCACCAGTGAATCCGGGGGGGCCGGGGAGCTGTTTTTT,-,TRBD2,TRBV24-1,TRBJ2-2
CASGLVLGGSYEQYF,TGTGCTAGTGGTTTGGTATTGGGGGGCTCCTACGAGCAGTACTTC,-,-,TRBV12-5,TRBJ2-7
CSVVAGGTGELFF,TGCAGCGTTGTAGCGGGGGGCACCGGGGAGCTGTTTTTT,-,TRBD2,TRBV29-1,TRBJ2-2
CASSLIRGTEAFF,TGTGCCAGCAGTTTAATCCGGGGCACTGAAGCTTTCTTT,-,-,TRBV27,TRBJ1-1
CASSQVASQGAADTQYF,TGCGCCAGCAGCCAAGTGGCCTCACAGGGGGCGGCAGATACGCAGTATTTT,-,TRBD1,TRBV4-1,TRBJ2-3
CASSMTRGPFEQYF,TGTGCCAGTAGTATGACTAGAGGCCCCTTCGAGCAGTACTTC,-,-,TRBV19,TRBJ2-7
CASSSRGTGELFF,TGTGCCAGCAGCTCCCGGGGAACCGGGGAGCTGTTTTTT,-,-,TRBV27,TRBJ2-2
CATSDRTGQKYGYTF,TGTGCCACCAGTGACCGAACGGGACAGAAATATGGCTACACCTTC,-,TRBD1,TRBV24-1,TRBJ1-2
CASNRQGTNYGYTF,TGTGCCAGCAACCGACAGGGCACTAACTATGGCTACACCTTC,-,TRBD1,TRBV2,TRBJ1-2
CATSRAGVRGPNEQFF,TGTGCCACCAGCAGAGCGGGGGTCCGTGGGCCAAATGAGCAGTTCTTC,-,-,TRBV15,TRBJ2-1
CASSVTSGRYNEQFF,TGTGCCAGCAGCGTGACTAGCGGGAGGTACAATGAGCAGTTCTTC,-,TRBD2,TRBV5-4,TRBJ2-1
CASSEGAGNQPQHF,TGTGCCAGCAGCGAGGGGGCAGGCAATCAGCCCCAGCATTTT,-,TRBD1,TRBV6-5,TRBJ1-5
CASSHQSSGNTIYF,TGTGCCAGCAGCCATCAATCCTCTGGAAACACCATATATTTT,-,-,TRBV16,TRBJ1-3
CASSEGRRRYEQYF,TGTGCCAGCAGTGAGGGCAGGCGTAGGTACGAGCAGTACTTC,-,-,TRBV2,TRBJ2-7
CASSGRGGNQPQHF,TGTGCCAGCAGCGGACGGGGGGGCAATCAGCCCCAGCATTTT,-,-,TRBV9,TRBJ1-5
CASSPPRLAGTNEQFF,TGTGCCAGCAGTCCACCGAGACTAGCGGGGACCAATGAGCAGTTCTTC,-,TRBD2,TRBV27,TRBJ2-1
CASSPGQVLYEQYF,TGTGCCAGCAGCCCCGGACAGGTTCTCTACGAGCAGTACTTC,once,TRBD1,TRBV6-5,TRBJ2-7
CASSLLTGMHQPQHF,TGTGCCAGCAGTTTACTAACAGGGATGCATCAGCCCCAGCATTTT,-,-,TRBV28,TRBJ1-5
CATGVAGDYTGELFF,TGTGCCACGGGGGTTGCGGGAGACTATACCGGGGAGCTGTTTTTT,-,TRBD2,TRBV9,TRBJ2-2
CATSALSTGPYNEQFF,TGTGCCACCAGTGCACTATCGACAGGGCCCTACAATGAGCAGTTCTTC,few,TRBD1,TRBV24-1,TRBJ2-1
CASSEAGLAGLSYNEQFF,TGTGCCAGCAGTGAAGCTGGGTTAGCGGGACTCTCCTACAATGAGCAGTTCTTC,-,TRBD2,TRBV2,TRBJ2-1
CASSQGAWETQYF,TGTGCCAGCAGCCAGGGGGCTTGGGAGACCCAGTACTTC,-,TRBD1,TRBV5-6,TRBJ2-5
CASSPGYSGNTIYF,TGTGCCAGCAGCCCAGGCTACTCTGGAAACACCATATATTTT,-,-,TRBV7-9,TRBJ1-3
CASSLSSSTGGSSYEQYF,TGTGCCAGCAGCTTATCCTCTTCGACAGGGGGTAGCTCCTACGAGCAGTACTTC,-,TRBD1,TRBV7-8,TRBJ2-7
CASSQEVGVGGAQYF,TGTGCCAGCAGCCAAGAAGTGGGAGTGGGGGGGGCGCAGTATTTT,-,TRBD2,TRBV4-2,TRBJ2-3
CASSLRGGMYGYTF,TGTGCCAGCAGCCTCCGTGGCGGGATGTACGGCTACACCTTC,-,-,TRBV3-1/TRBV3-2,TRBJ1-2
CASSLGAGFTDTQYF,TGTGCCAGCAGCTTAGGTGCAGGGTTCACAGATACGCAGTATTTT,-,-,TRBV13,TRBJ2-3
CATRVWGVYNEQFF,TGTGCCACCAGAGTGTGGGGGGTCTACAATGAGCAGTTCTTC,-,-,TRBV15,TRBJ2-1
CASAAWEGIGELFF,TGTGCCAGTGCGGCCTGGGAGGGAATCGGGGAGCTGTTTTTT,-,TRBD2,TRBV19,TRBJ2-2
CSAKTGGSGSPLHF,TGCAGCGCTAAGACCGGGGGATCCGGCTCACCCCTCCACTTT,-,-,TRBV29-1,TRBJ1-6
CASSTGSGTGPNQPQHF,TGTGCCAGTAGTACCGGATCCGGGACAGGGCCCAATCAGCCCCAGCATTTT,-,TRBD1,TRBV19,TRBJ1-5
CASSLGKLAGLSGANVLTF,TGTGCCAGCAGTTTAGGGAAACTAGCGGGTCTCTCTGGGGCCAACGTCCTGACTTTC,-,TRBD2,TRBV27,TRBJ2-6
CASSLAGDLNEQFF,TGTGCCAGCAGCTTAGCGGGAGATCTCAATGAGCAGTTCTTC,-,TRBD2,TRBV7-3,TRBJ2-1
CSGGRGIAQETQYF,TGCAGCGGTGGGAGGGGAATAGCTCAAGAGACCCAGTACTTC,-,TRBD2,TRBV29-1,TRBJ2-5
CASSLMGREVGGYTF,TGTGCCAGCAGCTTGATGGGCAGGGAGGTCGGTGGCTACACCTTC,once,-,TRBV5-5,TRBJ1-2
CASSYSGRAHTQYF,TGTGCCAGCAGTTATAGCGGGAGGGCCCACACCCAGTACTTC,-,TRBD2,TRBV6-2/TRBV6-3,TRBJ2-5
CSVEAWQGTEAFF,TGCAGCGTTGAGGCTTGGCAGGGCACTGAAGCTTTCTTT,-,-,TRBV29-1,TRBJ1-1
CASSYRTGGNEQFF,TGTGCCAGCAGTTATAGGACAGGGGGCAATGAGCAGTTCTTC,-,TRBD1,TRBV6-8,TRBJ2-1
CASSPPTSGRFKSGELFF,TGTGCCAGCTCACCACCAACTAGCGGGAGGTTTAAATCCGGGGAGCTGTTTTTT,-,TRBD2,TRBV18,TRBJ2-2
CASSPPDGRFNEKLFF,TGCGCCAGCAGCCCCCCAGACGGGAGGTTTAATGAAAAACTGTTTTTT,-,-,TRBV5-1,TRBJ1-4
CSGNEGQGANTQYF,TGCAGCGGCAATGAAGGTCAGGGGGCAAATACGCAGTATTTT,few,TRBD1,TRBV29-1,TRBJ2-3
CASSDPDSGETQYF,TGTGCCAGCAGTGACCCCGACAGCGGGGAGACCCAGTACTTC,once,-,TRBV2,TRBJ2-5
CASSPRLETSGYEQFF,TGTGCCAGCAGCCCCCGCCTAGAGACTAGCGGGTATGAGCAGTTCTTC,-,TRBD2,TRBV9,TRBJ2-1
CASHGHLNTEAFF,TGTGCCAGCCATGGACATCTGAACACTGAAGCTTTCTTT,-,-,TRBV7-9,TRBJ1-1
CASSEIGDRERWEQYF,TGTGCCAGCAGTGAGATTGGGGACAGGGAAAGGTGGGAGCAGTACTTC,-,TRBD1,TRBV2,TRBJ2-7
CASSPIGMNTEAFF,TGTGCCAGTAGTCCCATCGGGATGAACACTGAAGCTTTCTTT,-,-,TRBV19,TRBJ1-1
CASSPGTGSYGYTF,TGTGCCAGCTCACCCGGGACAGGGTCCTATGGCTACACCTTC,-,TRBD1,TRBV18,TRBJ1-2
CASSLSGNSPLHF,TGCGCCAGCAGCTTGTCTGGCAATTCACCCCTCCACTTT,-,-,TRBV5-1,TRBJ1-6
CASAPRGYNSPLHF,TGTGCCAGCGCCCCCCGAGGGTATAATTCACCCCTCCACTTT,once,-,TRBV13,TRBJ1-6
CAISESGRGDYGYTF,TGTGCCATCAGTGAGTCCGGCAGGGGTGACTATGGCTACACCTTC,-,-,TRBV10-3,TRBJ1-2
CASSKEGVAKNIQYF,TGTGCCAGTAGCAAAGAGGGGGTAGCCAAAAACATTCAGTACTTC,-,-,TRBV19,TRBJ2-4
CASSLTPGHLYEQYF,TGTGCCAGCAGCTTAACTCCGGGACACCTCTACGAGCAGTACTTC,-,-,TRBV13,TRBJ2-7
CASSQERGLAGETDTQYF,TGTGCCAGCAGCCAAGAAAGGGGACTAGCGGGAGAGACAGATACGCAGTATTTT,-,TRBD2,TRBV4-2,TRBJ2-3